This passage covers 9 T cell receptor beta chains from one sample sequenced in a study of blood T cell repertoires in COVID-19. TCRdb keeps only in-frame clones here, not all; method: immunoSEQ multiplex PCR. The data show around 80,000 clones, with 75% to 90% seen just once and 27% held by the top ten. The specimen was peripheral blood. These receptor sequences come from a human donor in a cohort sampled during active COVID-19.

The genes are TRBV7-9 and TRBJ2-1; 14 bases line up with TRBD2. The CDR3 length is 16 residues. V lost 5 bases and J lost 4; bases outside the gene matches: 4. The germline gives CDR1 SEHNR, CDR2 FQNEAQ (reference sequence). CDR3 sequence (DNA): TGTGCCAGCAGCCTGGGACTAGCGGGGGATTACAATGAGCAGTTCTTC. Its protein is CASSLGLAGDYNEQFF.

This clone was picked up one time. The rearrangement links TRBV4-2 to TRBJ2-1; 7 bases line up with TRBD2. J was trimmed by 6 bases and V by 4 bases; bases with no gene match: 3. The CDR3 extends over 13 amino acids. The germline CDR1 and CDR2 sequences are LGHNA and YNFKEQ. This chain's CDR3 is CASSLGLFNEQFF. CDR3 DNA: TGTGCCAGCAGCCTGGGACTATTCAATGAGCAGTTCTTC.

The V gene is TRBV2, the J gene TRBJ1-6; 10 positions agree with TRBD1. This CDR3 contains 15 residues. Germline CDR1 is SNHLY and CDR2 is FYNNEI. With 7 bases clipped from V and 7 bases from J, the junction kept 7 bases outside the gene matches. The CDR3 nucleotides are TGTGCCAGCAAGAGTGGACAGGGGGGAAATTCACCCCTCCACTTT. Translation: CASKSGQGGNSPLHF.

The chain is built from TRBV19 and TRBJ2-3; TRBD1 might be the D (6 bases). Germline V gene lookup returns CDR1 LNHDA and CDR2 SQIVND (reference sequence). Trimming pared 3 bases from V and 0 bases from J, leaving 10 bases between. This CDR3 has 15 residues. This CDR3 reads CASSIRGYSTDTQYF. For the CDR3, the DNA is TGTGCCAGTAGTATTAGGGGGTACAGCACAGATACGCAGTATTTT. The variable domain in full, with the rest retrieved from reference TRBV19 and TRBJ2-3, is DGGITQSPKYLFRKEGQNVTLSCEQNLNHDAMYWYRQDPGQGLRLIYYSQIVNDFQKGDIAEGYSVSREKKESFPLTVTSAQKNPTAFYLCASSIRGYSTDTQYFGPGTRLTVL.

The CDR3 region is CASSPRVGGQLQPQHF. CDR3 in DNA: TGCGCCAGCAGCCCCCGAGTGGGGGGGCAACTACAGCCCCAGCATTTT. V and J are TRBV4-1 and TRBJ1-5, with D possibly TRBD1 on 6 matching bases. Germline V gene data show CDR1 as MGHRA and CDR2 as YSYEKL. The CDR3 length is 16 residues. V gave up 4 bases and J gave up 7 bases, with 20 bases separating them.

The V call is TRBV12-3 or TRBV12-4, the J call TRBJ2-3; TRBD1 is a possible D gene (5 bases). V was pared by 6 bases and J by 2 bases, with 9 bases between. The CDR3 has 13 residues. The CDR3 loop reads CASRVQATDTQYF. CDR3 bases: TGTGCCAGCAGGGTACAGGCCACAGATACGCAGTATTTT.

In nucleotides, the CDR3 is TGCGCCAGCAGCTTGACCGCCAGGGGGCGAAGCACCGGGGAGCTGTTTTTT. Translating it yields CASSLTARGRSTGELFF. V is TRBV5-1 and J is TRBJ2-2, with 8 bases that match TRBD1. CDR3 size: 17 residues. Per germline, CDR1 SGHRS and CDR2 YFSETQ. The V gene end was trimmed by 1 base and the J gene end by 4 bases; junction bases not matched to a gene: 9.

The chain recombines TRBV4-1 with TRBJ1-1; 8 positions match TRBD1. CDR3 size: 17 residues. Germline V CDR1 and CDR2: MGHRA, YSYEKL. The trim removed 3 bases at V and 5 bases at J, leaving 14 bases unmatched. This CDR3 is CASSHPKTGGSGTEAFF. In DNA form, the CDR3 reads TGCGCCAGCAGCCACCCAAAAACAGGGGGATCTGGGACTGAAGCTTTCTTT.

V is TRBV11-1 and J is TRBJ2-7; 8 positions match TRBD2. In germline, CDR1 is SGHAT, CDR2 FQDESV (reference sequence). This CDR3 has 13 amino acids. The ends lost 5 bases at V and 6 bases at J; junction bases unmatched: 6. The CDR3 loop is CASSAVREGEQYF. For the CDR3, the DNA is TGTGCCAGCAGCGCAGTCCGGGAGGGCGAGCAGTACTTC.